The following is a TCR beta chain sequence with its context. Its target is unknown. This sample stems from a study of shared clonotypes between healthy human individuals. The study's findings and limits: Estimated clonotype richness was generally higher in naive than memory subsets.

In the source study's methods: ImmunoSEQ yielded junction-only sequences lacking quality scores, so filtering differed. Some clones are missing from TCRdb's copy, which holds only in-frame ones; the method was immunoSEQ multiplex PCR. V and J calls and clone size follow that table, whereas D and trimming were derived from the DNA. In the table there are 2 million to 3 million clones, more than 85% of which are singletons. Every one of the donors was a Caucasian adult that lived in Nashville, Tennessee. The investigators split CD4+ cells into a CD45RA+ naive subset and a CD45RA-negative memory subset. Trimming pared 1 base from V and 6 bases from J, leaving 5 bases between. The CDR3 sequence is 12 residues long. The germline V gene encodes CDR1 SGHTA and CDR2 FQGNSA.

Sequenced material: naive CD4+ T cells from PBMCs. As to subset: CD45RA+ positively selected. This sequence joins TRBV7-2 and TRBJ2-3; D unresolved. The receptor was derived from a man between 18 and 35 years old in good health. Some clones in this sample may be carry-over from other donors' samples. In DNA, the CDR3 is TGTGCCAGCAGCTTAGATTACGATACGCAGTATTTT. Residues: CASSLDYDTQYF. Looking up the rest from reference TRBV7-2 and TRBJ2-3 gives the full variable domain: GAGVSQSPSNKVTEKGKDVELRCDPISGHTALYWYRQSLGQGLEFLIYFQGNSAPDKSGLPSDRFSAERTGGSVSTLTIQRTQQEDSAVYLCASSLDYDTQYFGPGTRLTVL.